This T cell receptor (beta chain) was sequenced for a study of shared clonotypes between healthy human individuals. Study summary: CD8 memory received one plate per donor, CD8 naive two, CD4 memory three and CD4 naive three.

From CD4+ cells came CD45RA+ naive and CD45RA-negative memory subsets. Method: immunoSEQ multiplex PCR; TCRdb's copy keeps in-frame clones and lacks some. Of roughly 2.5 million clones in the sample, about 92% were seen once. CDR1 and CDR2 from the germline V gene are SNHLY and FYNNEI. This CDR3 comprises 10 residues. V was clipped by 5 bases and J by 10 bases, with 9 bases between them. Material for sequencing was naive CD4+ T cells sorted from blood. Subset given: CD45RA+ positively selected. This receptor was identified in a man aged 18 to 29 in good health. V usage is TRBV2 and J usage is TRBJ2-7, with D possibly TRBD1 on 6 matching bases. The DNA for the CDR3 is TGTGCCAGCAGTTACGGGACACAGTACTTC. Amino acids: CASSYGTQYF. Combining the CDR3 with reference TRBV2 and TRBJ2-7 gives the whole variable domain EPEVTQTPSHQVTQMGQEVILRCVPISNHLYFYWYRQILGQKVEFLVSFYNNEISEKSEIFDDQFSVERPDGSNFTLKIRSTKLEDSAMYFCASSYGTQYFGPGTRLTVT.